The TCR beta chain described here comes from a study of human T cells and chemical hapten exposure. MiXCR, run by TCRdb on the RACE reads, gives a single entry per CDR3 protein. The sample has over 100,000 distinct CDR3 sequences; approximately 8.8% are singletons. Per germline, CDR1 MDHEN and CDR2 SYDVKM. The CDR3 covers 13 residues. Time point here: patch test 2, 6 weeks after DPC sensitization. The treatment is: therapeutic diphenylcyclopropenone sensitization with weekly scalp DPC. This clonotype was recorded a few times. One end of the junction fails to match germline, which may point to a read error.

This sequence originates from a woman aged 40-49 years with alopecia areata. Some clones in this sample may be carry-over from other donors' samples. Material: whole blood, obtained in connection with sensitization to the hapten diphenylcyclopropenone (DPC). The V gene is TRBV28, the J gene TRBJ1-1, with D unclear. CDR3 in DNA: TGTGCCAGCGGTTTGGGCTCGTCCACTGAAGCTTTCTTT. This translates into CASGLGSSTEAFF.